These 24 T cell receptor beta chains were sequenced from one sample in a study of shared clonotypes between healthy human individuals. TCRdb's copy holds only in-frame clones and misses some; the assay was immunoSEQ multiplex PCR. The sample contains approximately 470,000 clones, 81% of which appear only once. Sequenced sample: PBMCs. These receptors were collected from a woman aged 40 to 55 in good health. Some clones in this sample may be carry-over from other donors' samples.

CDR3 DNA sequence: TGTGCCAGCAGTCAAACCCCGACAAACTACGAGCAGTACTTC. It is translated as CASSQTPTNYEQYF. V gene TRBV6-5 combines with J gene TRBJ2-7; D gene unclear. Trimming pared 5 bases from V and 3 bases from J, leaving 14 bases between. From germline, CDR1 is MNHEY and CDR2 SVGAGI. The CDR3 contains 14 residues.

The CDR3 loop reads CASSLVAQSSYEQYF. Here the CDR3 DNA reads TGCGCCAGCAGCTTGGTGGCCCAAAGTTCCTACGAGCAGTACTTC. This rearrangement joins TRBV5-1 to TRBJ2-5, with no clear D. The J call may be mistaken, given a closer DNA end match to TRBJ2-7. The CDR3 is made up of 15 amino acids. From germline, CDR1 is SGHRS and CDR2 YFSETQ.

The rearrangement uses TRBV5-1 and TRBJ1-5, with D hard to call. With 2 bases removed from V and 0 bases from J, the gap between germline ends came to 9 bases. The CDR3 totals 15 residues. In germline, CDR1 is SGHRS, CDR2 YFSETQ. The CDR3 region has the DNA TGCGCCAGCAGCTTCGGGGATTTTAGCAATCAGCCCCAGCATTTT. The encoded protein is CASSFGDFSNQPQHF.

The genes are TRBV7-2 and TRBJ2-7; D perhaps matches TRBD2 (6 bases). The germline CDR1 and CDR2 sequences are SGHTA and FQGNSA. Trimming took 2 bases from V and 3 from J, leaving 11 bases between them. This CDR3 region has 14 residues. CDR3 nucleotides: TGTGCCAGCAGCTTAAGACTAGATCGCTACGAGCAGTACTTC. Translation: CASSLRLDRYEQYF.

This clone has only a few counts. J is TRBJ2-7 and V is TRBV19; tentatively, D is TRBD2 (6 bases). The V and J ends lost 7 bases and 5 bases respectively, with 18 bases between them. The germline gives CDR1 LNHDA, CDR2 SQIVND (reference sequence). This CDR3 has 14 amino acids. The CDR3 spells CASTVGAGTHEQYF. CDR3 DNA sequence: TGTGCCAGTACCGTAGGGGCGGGAACGCACGAGCAGTACTTC.

The chain couples TRBV2 to TRBJ1-4; D is possibly TRBD1 (5 bases). Trimming shortened V by 2 bases and J by 8 bases, and 6 bases separated the two germline ends. CDR1 and CDR2 from the germline V gene are SNHLY and FYNNEI. CDR3 length: 12 residues. CDR3 nucleotides: TGTGCCAGCAGTGAATGGGGGGAAAAACTGTTTTTT. As protein: CASSEWGEKLFF.

The rearrangement links TRBV9 to TRBJ2-7; either TRBD1 or TRBD2 may fit D (7 bases each). Germline assignment: CDR1 SGDLS and CDR2 YYNGEE. The CDR3 loop spans 15 amino acids. The V end was cut by 4 bases, the J end by 4 bases, with 18 bases between. CDR3 amino acids: CASSSRQGGDYEQYF. CDR3 DNA sequence: TGTGCCAGCAGCTCCCGACAGGGAGGGGATTACGAGCAGTACTTC. Full variable domain (missing parts from reference TRBV9 and TRBJ2-7): DSGVTQTPKHLITATGQRVTLRCSPRSGDLSVYWYQQSLDQGLQFLIQYYNGEERAKGNILERFSAQQFPDLHSELNLSSLELGDSALYFCASSSRQGGDYEQYFGPGTRLTVT.

This chain links TRBV5-8 with TRBJ1-5, with 10 bases lining up with TRBD1. The CDR3 covers 15 residues. Germline-derived CDR1 and CDR2 are SGHTS and YDEGEE. The J segment lost 8 bases and the V segment lost 4 bases, leaving 9 bases of the junction unmatched. Here the CDR3 reads CASSPGTGEREPQHF. The CDR3 nucleotides read TGTGCCAGCAGCCCGGGGACAGGGGAAAGGGAGCCCCAGCATTTT.

This clone was counted between two and nine times. The CDR3 DNA is TGTGCCAGCAGCCGAAGAGATTATCCCCCCGGCGAGCAGTACTTC. Its translation is CASSRRDYPPGEQYF. The gene calls are TRBV14 and TRBJ2-7; no reliable D call. Deletions cut 4 bases from V and 6 bases from J, with 19 bases between. Germline V gene lookup returns CDR1 SGHDN and CDR2 FVKESK. The CDR3 totals 15 residues.

A remark on this clone: Being one base from a much bigger clone, this may be a read error. The chain employs TRBV2 and TRBJ2-2; a possible D gene is TRBD2 (6 bases). Trimming shortened V by 5 bases and J by 6 bases, and 16 bases separated the two germline ends. The CDR3 totals 15 residues. The germline gives CDR1 SNHLY, CDR2 FYNNEI. CDR3 protein: CASSWRGLRAGELFF. The CDR3 DNA reads as TGTGCCAGCAGTTGGCGGGGTCTAAGGGCCGGGGAGCTGTTTTTT.

The V call is TRBV25-1, the J call TRBJ2-1; 11 bases fit TRBD2. This CDR3 region has 16 residues. J lost 3 bases, V lost 3 bases, and 4 bases had no gene match. Germline-derived CDR1 and CDR2 are MGHDK and SYGVNS. The CDR3 DNA reads TGTGCCAGCAGTGACCTAGCGGGAGGAGACTACAATGAGCAGTTCTTC. This gives the protein CASSDLAGGDYNEQFF.

A word on this clone: This likely traces to a read error, being one base from a far larger clone. The chain is built from TRBV11-1 and TRBJ2-6; TRBD1 is a possible D gene (5 bases). The CDR3 totals 16 residues. From germline, CDR1 is SGHAT and CDR2 FQDESV (reference sequence). This chain's CDR3 is CASSPGQGNGANALTF. In DNA form, the CDR3 reads TGTGCCAGCAGCCCGGGCCAGGGTAATGGGGCCAACGCCCTGACTTTC.

This clone has a handful of counts. The chain recombines TRBV7-9 with TRBJ1-1; D is ambiguous. The germline gives CDR1 SEHNR, CDR2 FQNEAQ (reference sequence). Trimming pared 2 bases from V and 3 bases from J, leaving 7 bases between. This CDR3 contains 13 residues. The CDR3 protein is CASSLQRDTEAFF. Here the CDR3 DNA reads TGTGCCAGCAGCTTACAGCGGGACACTGAAGCTTTCTTT.

The V call is TRBV6-6, the J call TRBJ2-7; TRBD1 matches at 10 bases. This CDR3 contains 13 residues. The germline CDR1 and CDR2 sequences are MNHNY and SVGAGI (reference sequence). With V trimmed by 2 bases and J by 6 bases, 1 base remained unmatched. As DNA, the CDR3 is TGTGCCAGCAGTTACGGGACAGGGGTCGAGCAGTACTTC. This gives the protein CASSYGTGVEQYF.

This chain joins TRBV5-1 and TRBJ1-3; weak D call: TRBD1 (6 bases). The CDR3 is 14 amino acids. Looked up from germline, CDR1 is SGHRS and CDR2 is YFSETQ. V lost 0 bases and J 4 bases, leaving 8 bases between the germline ends. The CDR3 protein is CASSLVGQGNTIYF. The CDR3 DNA follows: TGCGCCAGCAGCTTGGTGGGACAAGGAAACACCATATATTTT.

This chain joins TRBV19 and TRBJ1-5, with 9 nucleotides matching TRBD1. Germline V gene data show CDR1 as LNHDA and CDR2 as SQIVND (reference sequence). There are 15 residues in the CDR3. With 9 bases clipped from V and 6 bases from J, the junction kept 12 bases outside the gene matches. The CDR3 region has the DNA TGTGCCAGCAGTCCCGGGACAGGGATGAGTCAGCCCCAGCATTTT. It yields the protein CASSPGTGMSQPQHF. The full variable domain, rest sourced from reference TRBV19 and TRBJ1-5, is DGGITQSPKYLFRKEGQNVTLSCEQNLNHDAMYWYRQDPGQGLRLIYYSQIVNDFQKGDIAEGYSVSREKKESFPLTVTSAQKNPTAFYLCASSPGTGMSQPQHFGDGTRLSIL.

On this clone: Additional DNA sequences in this sample encode the identical CDR3. The rearrangement joins TRBV5-1 to TRBJ1-1; tentative D call: TRBD1 (6 bases). CDR3 length: 14 residues. V was cut by 0 bases and J by 2 bases, with 8 bases left in between. Per germline, CDR1 SGHRS and CDR2 YFSETQ. This CDR3 reads CASSLGTVNTEAFF. The CDR3 coding sequence is TGCGCCAGCAGCTTGGGGACAGTTAACACTGAAGCTTTCTTT.

The genes are TRBV19 and TRBJ1-5; perhaps TRBD1 as D (5 bases). V was cut by 0 bases and J by 4 bases, with 10 bases left in between. This CDR3 is built from 15 residues. Per germline, CDR1 LNHDA and CDR2 SQIVND (reference sequence). The CDR3: CASSIEGQGNQPQHF. CDR3 sequence (DNA): TGTGCCAGTAGTATAGAGGGTCAGGGAAATCAGCCCCAGCATTTT.

With regard to this clone: A far larger clone is a single base away, which makes a read error likely. This chain links TRBV6-1 with TRBJ2-7, with a possible D match to TRBD2 (6 bases). Germline CDR1 reads MNHNS; CDR2 reads SASEGT. The V end was cut by 4 bases, the J end by 0 bases, with 10 bases between. CDR3 size: 14 residues. This chain's CDR3 is CASSAAGGSYEQYF. The CDR3 DNA is TGTGCCAGCAGTGCCGCCGGGGGCTCCTACGAGCAGTACTTC.

The genes are TRBV2 and TRBJ1-1, with D tentatively TRBD1 (5 bases). Between the trimmed V and J ends, which lost 6 bases and 6 bases, there was a span of 11 bases. The length of the CDR3 is 12 residues. Germline V CDR1 and CDR2: SNHLY, FYNNEI. CDR3 in DNA: TGTGCCAGCAGGGACACGCGCTCTGAAGCTTTCTTT. It codes for CASRDTRSEAFF.

This rearrangement joins TRBV18 to TRBJ2-1; 13 bases align to TRBD2. Trimming took 4 bases from V and 0 from J; bases not matched to a gene: 3. Per the germline V gene, CDR1 is KGHSH and CDR2 is LQKENI. The length of the CDR3 is 17 residues. Here the CDR3 reads CASSRWTSGSSYNEQFF. The DNA of the CDR3 is TGTGCCAGCTCACGCTGGACTAGCGGGAGCTCCTACAATGAGCAGTTCTTC.

This clone was seen only a few times. The chain links TRBV19 to TRBJ1-2; D is possibly TRBD1 (5 bases). This CDR3 region has 12 residues. Trimming removed 2 bases from V and 4 bases from J, with 5 bases in between. Germline V gene sequence: CDR1 LNHDA, CDR2 SQIVND (reference sequence). CDR3 in DNA: TGTGCCAGTAGTATAAGGGGCTATGGCTACACCTTC. This codes for CASSIRGYGYTF.

J is TRBJ2-7 and V is TRBV5-1; 7 bases match TRBD1. Germline V lookup: CDR1 SGHRS, CDR2 YFSETQ. This CDR3 is 14 amino acids long. The trim removed 4 bases at V and 3 bases at J, leaving 7 bases unmatched. CDR3: CASSAGTANYEQYF. In DNA, the CDR3 is TGCGCCAGCAGCGCCGGGACAGCAAACTACGAGCAGTACTTC.

With respect to this clone: At the DNA level, this CDR3 is encoded by other sequences in the same sample as well. This rearrangement joins TRBV11-2 to TRBJ2-5; 7 bases match TRBD2. Germline V lookup: CDR1 SGHAT, CDR2 FQNNGV. V shed 3 bases, J shed 2 bases, and the junction held 0 bases outside the gene matches. CDR3 length: 13 residues. This CDR3 reads CASSFGGQETQYF. The CDR3, as DNA: TGTGCCAGCAGCTTCGGGGGGCAAGAGACCCAGTACTTC.